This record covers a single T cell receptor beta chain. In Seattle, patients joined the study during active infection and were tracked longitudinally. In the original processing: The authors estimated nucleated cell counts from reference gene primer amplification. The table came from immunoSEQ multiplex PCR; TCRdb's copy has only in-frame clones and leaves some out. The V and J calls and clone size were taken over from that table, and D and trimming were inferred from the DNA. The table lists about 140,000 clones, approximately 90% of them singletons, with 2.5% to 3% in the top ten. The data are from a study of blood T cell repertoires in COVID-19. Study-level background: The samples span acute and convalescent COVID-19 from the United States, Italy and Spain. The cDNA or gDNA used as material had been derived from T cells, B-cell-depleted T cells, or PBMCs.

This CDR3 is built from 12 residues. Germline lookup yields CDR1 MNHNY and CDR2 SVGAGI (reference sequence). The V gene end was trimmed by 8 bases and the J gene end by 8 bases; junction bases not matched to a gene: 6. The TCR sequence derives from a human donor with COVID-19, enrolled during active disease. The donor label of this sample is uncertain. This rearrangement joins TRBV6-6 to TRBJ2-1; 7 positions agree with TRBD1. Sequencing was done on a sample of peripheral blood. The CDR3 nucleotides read TGTGCCAGCGGCCCCACAGGGGATGAGCAGTTCTTC. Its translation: CASGPTGDEQFF.